This T cell receptor beta chain was recorded in a study of regulatory T cells in long-lasting Graves disease. In building TCR beta libraries, iRepertoire HTBI primers were used together with Arm-PCR of CDR3 regions. TCRdb used MiXCR to reprocess the multiplex PCR reads, holding one entry per CDR3 protein. The data hold approximately 400,000 distinct CDR3 sequences, with under 15% observed a single time. V gave up 5 bases and J gave up 2 bases; unmatched junction bases: 5. The germline V gene has CDR1 SGHDN and CDR2 FVKESK. The CDR3 contains 14 residues. Time point specified: newly diagnosed GD, antithyroid drugs for less than 3 months. From PBMCs, RNA was extracted and then used to make the TCR library. Each of the patients was recruited from an endocrinology department situated in Xi'an, China. This clonotype was counted ten times or more. Another study also made use of these data, one on T cells in Graves' hyperthyroidism and ophthalmopathy.

The input for sequencing was peripheral blood mononuclear cells (PBMCs), taken at new diagnosis, from a patient treated with antithyroid drugs. The chain joins TRBV14 to TRBJ2-7, with 8 nucleotides matching TRBD1. This clonotype was sampled from a woman aged 30 to 39 with Graves disease. DNA of the CDR3: TGTGCCAGCAGCGCACAGGGGGTCGCCTACGAGCAGTACTTC. It yields the protein CASSAQGVAYEQYF.